Each of the 10 T cell receptor beta chains below was sequenced from the same sample in a study of shared clonotypes between healthy human individuals. Produced via immunoSEQ multiplex PCR; TCRdb's table is partial and in-frame only. The top ten hold 0.36% of the sample, which has 2 million to 3 million clones, over 85% seen once. Input material: naive CD4+ T cells from PBMCs. The subset was: CD45RA+ positively selected. Receptors were obtained from a man in his late teens or twenties in good health. Some clones in this sample may be carry-over from other donors' samples.

The chain couples TRBV18 to TRBJ2-1; a possible D gene is TRBD2 (5 bases). This CDR3 has 14 amino acids. From germline, CDR1 is KGHSH and CDR2 LQKENI. Trimming pared 6 bases from V and 6 bases from J, leaving 15 bases between. CDR3 in DNA: TGTGCCAGCTCCACGGACGGGATTCCCAATGAGCAGTTCTTC. Its translation: CASSTDGIPNEQFF.

The chain's CDR3 is CASSYDGSNTEAFF. The DNA of the CDR3 is TGTGCCAGCAGTTACGACGGCTCGAACACTGAAGCTTTCTTT. The V and J genes are TRBV6-5 and TRBJ1-1; D gene unclear. Trimming cost V 2 bases and J 1 base, with 8 bases left between them. This CDR3 region has 14 residues. Looked up from germline, CDR1 is MNHEY and CDR2 is SVGAGI.

The chain combines TRBV4-1 with TRBJ1-3; 9 nucleotides line up with TRBD1. Per the germline V gene, CDR1 is MGHRA and CDR2 is YSYEKL. With V trimmed by 4 bases and J by 1 base, 8 bases remained unmatched. This CDR3 is 17 amino acids long. The CDR3 is CASSPPDRGRSGNTIYF. The CDR3 DNA reads as TGCGCCAGCAGCCCACCCGACAGGGGGAGGTCTGGAAACACCATATATTTT.

The chain couples TRBV5-1 to TRBJ2-5; 12 bases fit TRBD1. J was trimmed by 7 bases and V by 4 bases; bases with no gene match: 11. This CDR3 has 16 residues. Germline V gene sequence: CDR1 SGHRS, CDR2 YFSETQ. The CDR3: CASSGGTGGVWGTQYF. In nucleotides, the CDR3 is TGCGCCAGCAGCGGAGGGACAGGGGGCGTGTGGGGGACCCAGTACTTC.

CDR3 coding DNA: TGTGCCAGCAGCTTAGGGGGATTTTGGGACTCATCTAATGAGCAGTTCTTC. This codes for CASSLGGFWDSSNEQFF. The gene calls are TRBV11-2 and TRBJ2-1, with D maybe TRBD2 (6 bases). CDR3 length: 17 residues. Looked up from germline, CDR1 is SGHAT and CDR2 is FQNNGV. Trimming left V 1 base short and J 7 bases short, with 20 bases between.

The genes are TRBV18 and TRBJ2-7; TRBD2 agrees at 8 bases. This CDR3 has 15 residues. V trimming: 2 bases; J trimming: 7 bases; junction bases outside the gene matches: 10. Germline V gene data show CDR1 as KGHSH and CDR2 as LQKENI. In DNA form, the CDR3 reads TGTGCCAGCTCACCAAGAGCGGGAGAGTCCTTAGAGCAGTACTTC. Translated, it gives CASSPRAGESLEQYF. Filled out from reference TRBV18 and TRBJ2-7, the complete variable domain reads NAGVMQNPRHLVRRRGQEARLRCSPMKGHSHVYWYRQLPEEGLKFMVYLQKENIIDESGMPKERFSAEFPKEGPSILRIQQVVRGDSAAYFCASSPRAGESLEQYFGPGTRLTVT.

The table lists this clone with a count of one. Other nucleotide sequences in the sample specify the same CDR3. This chain joins TRBV28 and TRBJ1-3; D is undetermined. The CDR3 has 14 residues. Germline loops: CDR1 MDHEN, CDR2 SYDVKM. The ends were cut back, 4 bases at V and 4 bases at J, with 11 bases in the middle. Here the CDR3 DNA reads TGTGCCAGCAGTTCTCCTGGAGGAGGAAACACCATATATTTT. Translated, it gives CASSSPGGGNTIYF.

This chain uses TRBV11-3 with TRBJ2-3; D might be TRBD1 (6 bases). The CDR3 is 15 amino acids. Trimming took off 2 bases at V and 4 bases at J, with 13 bases between the two ends. Germline CDR1 reads SGHNT; CDR2 reads YENEEA. This CDR3 is CASSLQGSTADTQYF. The CDR3 DNA is TGTGCCAGCAGCTTACAGGGGAGTACGGCAGATACGCAGTATTTT.

Comments on this clone: This same CDR3 is encoded by further DNA sequences in the sample. V and J are TRBV28 and TRBJ2-7; TRBD1 or TRBD2 may be the D gene (5 bases each). Germline CDR1 is MDHEN and CDR2 is SYDVKM. Trimming took off 5 bases at V and 2 bases at J, with 13 bases between the two ends. This CDR3 comprises 14 residues. CDR3 bases: TGTGCCAGCAGTCCTGGGGACCGTGCCTACGAGCAGTACTTC. It encodes CASSPGDRAYEQYF.

This clone was seen only once. The rearrangement links TRBV14 to TRBJ2-3; 8 nucleotides agree with TRBD2. J gave up 6 bases and V 4 bases, and 18 bases lay outside the gene matches. The CDR3 totals 18 residues. Germline V lookup: CDR1 SGHDN, CDR2 FVKESK. CDR3 DNA sequence: TGTGCCAGCAGCCGGAAGAGTATGCTAGCGGGCGACTGGGATACGCAGTATTTT. Translating it yields CASSRKSMLAGDWDTQYF.